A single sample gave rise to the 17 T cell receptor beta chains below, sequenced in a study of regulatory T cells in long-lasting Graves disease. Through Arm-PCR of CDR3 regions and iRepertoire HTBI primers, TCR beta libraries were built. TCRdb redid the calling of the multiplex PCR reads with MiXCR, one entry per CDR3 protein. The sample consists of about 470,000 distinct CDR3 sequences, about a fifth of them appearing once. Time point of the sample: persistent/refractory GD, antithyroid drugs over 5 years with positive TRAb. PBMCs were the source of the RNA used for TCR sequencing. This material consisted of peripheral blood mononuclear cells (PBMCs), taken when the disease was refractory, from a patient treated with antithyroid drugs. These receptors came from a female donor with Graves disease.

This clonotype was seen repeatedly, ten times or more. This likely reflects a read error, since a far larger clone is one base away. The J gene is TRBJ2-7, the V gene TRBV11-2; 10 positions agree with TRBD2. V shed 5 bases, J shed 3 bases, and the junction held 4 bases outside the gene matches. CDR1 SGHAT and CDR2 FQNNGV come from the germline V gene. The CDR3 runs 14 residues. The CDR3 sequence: CASSAGTSVYEQYF. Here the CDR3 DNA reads TGTGCCAGCAGCGCCGGGACTAGCGTCTACGAGCAGTACTTC.

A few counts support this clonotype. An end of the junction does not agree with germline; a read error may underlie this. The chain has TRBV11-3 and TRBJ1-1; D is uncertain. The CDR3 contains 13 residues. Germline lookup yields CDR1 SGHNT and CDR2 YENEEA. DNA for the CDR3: TGCGCCAGCAGCCAAGATCGGGGAAGGGAAGCTTTCTTT. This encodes CASSQDRGREAFF.

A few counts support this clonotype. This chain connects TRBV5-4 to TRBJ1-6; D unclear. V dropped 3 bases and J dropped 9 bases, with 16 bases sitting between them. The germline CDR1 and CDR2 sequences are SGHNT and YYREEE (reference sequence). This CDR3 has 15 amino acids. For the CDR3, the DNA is TGTGCCAGCAGCTCCCTGGACGCAGGCTCTTCACCCCTCCACTTT. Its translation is CASSSLDAGSSPLHF. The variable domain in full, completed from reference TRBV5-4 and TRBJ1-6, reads ETGVTQSPTHLIKTRGQQVTLRCSSQSGHNTVSWYQQALGQGPQFIFQYYREEENGRGNFPPRFSGLQFPNYSSELNVNALELDDSALYLCASSSLDAGSSPLHFGNGTRLTVT.

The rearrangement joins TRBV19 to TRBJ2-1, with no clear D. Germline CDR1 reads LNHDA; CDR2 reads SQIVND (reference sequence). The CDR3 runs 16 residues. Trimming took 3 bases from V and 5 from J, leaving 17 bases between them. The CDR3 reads CASSILGLEFHNEQFF. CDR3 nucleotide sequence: TGTGCCAGTAGTATCCTCGGGCTAGAGTTCCACAATGAGCAGTTCTTC.

DNA for the CDR3: TGTGCCAGCTTTACTATTACAGATTACACTGAAGCTTTCTTT. It codes for CASFTITDYTEAFF. The V and J genes are TRBV7-8 and TRBJ1-1; the D is unclear. V shed 8 bases and J shed 3 bases, with 16 bases lying between them. CDR1 SGHVS and CDR2 FQNEAQ come from the germline V gene. CDR3 length equals 14 residues.

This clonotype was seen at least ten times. In DNA, the CDR3 is TGCAGCGTTGAGGATGGGGGTGAAGGCTACACCTTC. Protein: CSVEDGGEGYTF. The V and J genes are TRBV29-1 and TRBJ1-2, with TRBD1 as a possible D gene (5 bases). Trimming cost V 3 bases and J 8 bases, with 13 bases left between them. CDR1 and CDR2 from the germline V gene are SQVTM and ANQGSEA. This CDR3 is 12 amino acids long.

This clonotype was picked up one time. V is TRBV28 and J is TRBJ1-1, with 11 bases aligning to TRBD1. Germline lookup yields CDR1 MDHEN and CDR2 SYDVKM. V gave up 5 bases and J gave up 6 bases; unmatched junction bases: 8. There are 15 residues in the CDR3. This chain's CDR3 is CASSPSPGQGAEAFF. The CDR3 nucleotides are TGTGCCAGCAGTCCAAGCCCGGGACAGGGGGCTGAAGCTTTCTTT.

The CDR3: CASSYSGLAADNEQFF. As DNA, the CDR3 is TGTGCCAGCAGTTACTCCGGGCTAGCGGCGGACAATGAGCAGTTCTTC. The gene calls are TRBV6-2 or TRBV6-3 and TRBJ2-1; 7 nucleotides match TRBD2. The germline V gene has CDR1 MNHEY and CDR2 SVGEGT. The CDR3 is made up of 16 amino acids. With 0 bases clipped from V and 5 bases from J, the junction kept 7 bases outside the gene matches.

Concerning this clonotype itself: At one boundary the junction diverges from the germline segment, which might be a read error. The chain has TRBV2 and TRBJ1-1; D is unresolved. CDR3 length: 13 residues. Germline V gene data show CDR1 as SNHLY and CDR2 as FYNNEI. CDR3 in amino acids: CASRWQFNTEASF. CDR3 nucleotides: TGTGCCAGCAGATGGCAGTTCAACACTGAAGCTTCCTTT.

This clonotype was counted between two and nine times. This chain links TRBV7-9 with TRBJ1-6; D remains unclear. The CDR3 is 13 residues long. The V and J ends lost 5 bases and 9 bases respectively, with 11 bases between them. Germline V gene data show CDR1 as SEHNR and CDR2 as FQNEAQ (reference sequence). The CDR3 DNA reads TGTGCCAGCAGCGCGGTTTGGGGTTCACCCCTCCACTTT. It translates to CASSAVWGSPLHF. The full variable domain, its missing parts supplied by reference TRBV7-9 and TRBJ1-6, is DTGVSQNPRHKITKRGQNVTFRCDPISEHNRLYWYRQTLGQGPEFLTYFQNEAQLEKSRLLSDRFSAERPKGSFSTLEIQRTEQGDSAMYLCASSAVWGSPLHFGNGTRLTVT.

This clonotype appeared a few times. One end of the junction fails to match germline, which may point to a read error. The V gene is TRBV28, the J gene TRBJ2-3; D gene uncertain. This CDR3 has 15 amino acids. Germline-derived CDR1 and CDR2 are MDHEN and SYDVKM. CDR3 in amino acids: CASSLVSTITDAQYF. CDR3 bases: TGTGCCAGCAGCTTGGTTAGCACGATCACAGATGCGCAGTATTTT.

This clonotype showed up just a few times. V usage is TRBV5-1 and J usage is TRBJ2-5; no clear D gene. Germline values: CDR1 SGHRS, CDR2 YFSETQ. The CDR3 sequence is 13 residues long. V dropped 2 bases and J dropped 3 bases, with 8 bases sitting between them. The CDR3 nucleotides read TGCGCCAGCAGCTTCTTCTTAGAAGAGACCCAGTACTTC. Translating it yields CASSFFLEETQYF. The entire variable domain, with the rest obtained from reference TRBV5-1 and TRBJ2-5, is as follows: KAGVTQTPRYLIKTRGQQVTLSCSPISGHRSVSWYQQTPGQGLQFLFEYFSETQRNKGNFPGRFSGRQFSNSRSEMNVSTLELGDSALYLCASSFFLEETQYFGPGTRLLVL.

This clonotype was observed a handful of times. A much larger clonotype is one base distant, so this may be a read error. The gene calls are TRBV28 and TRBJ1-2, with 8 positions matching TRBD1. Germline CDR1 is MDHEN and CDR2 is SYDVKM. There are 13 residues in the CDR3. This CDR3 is CACSPTGEAGYTF. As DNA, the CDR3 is TGTGCCTGCAGTCCGACAGGGGAAGCTGGCTACACCTTC.

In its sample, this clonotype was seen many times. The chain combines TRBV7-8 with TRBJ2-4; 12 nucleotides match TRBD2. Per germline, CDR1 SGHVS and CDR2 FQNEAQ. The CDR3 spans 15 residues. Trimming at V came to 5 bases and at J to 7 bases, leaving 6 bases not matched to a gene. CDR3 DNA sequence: TGTGCCAGCAGCGCCCGACTAGCGGGAGTGAACATTCAGTACTTC. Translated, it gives CASSARLAGVNIQYF.

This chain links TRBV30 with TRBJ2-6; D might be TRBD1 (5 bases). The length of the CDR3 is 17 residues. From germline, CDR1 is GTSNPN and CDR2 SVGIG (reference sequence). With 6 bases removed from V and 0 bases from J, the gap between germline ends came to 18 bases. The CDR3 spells CACLPAGISSGANVLTF. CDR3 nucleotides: TGTGCCTGCCTTCCGGCAGGGATTAGCTCTGGGGCCAACGTCCTGACTTTC.

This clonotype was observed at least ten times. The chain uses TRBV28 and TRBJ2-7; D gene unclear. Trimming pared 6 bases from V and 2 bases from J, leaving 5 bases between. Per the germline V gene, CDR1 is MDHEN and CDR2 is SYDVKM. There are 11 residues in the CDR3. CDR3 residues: CASSSPYEQYF. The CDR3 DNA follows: TGTGCCAGCAGCTCCCCCTACGAGCAGTACTTC.

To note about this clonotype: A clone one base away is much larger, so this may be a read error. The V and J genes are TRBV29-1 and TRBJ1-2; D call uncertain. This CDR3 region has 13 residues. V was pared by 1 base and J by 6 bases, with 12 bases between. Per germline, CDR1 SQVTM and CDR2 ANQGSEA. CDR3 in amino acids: CSVEGFKGNGYTF. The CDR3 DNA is TGCAGCGTTGAAGGCTTTAAGGGAAATGGCTACACCTTC.